The T cell receptor (beta chain) under discussion was sequenced for a study of T-cell reconstitution after alpha-beta-depleted transplantation in children. Study results and caveats: T-cell numbers and diversity, one year after transplant, stemmed largely from T cells that were newly produced. Reportedly, only several hundred clones from non-depleted graft cells drove alpha-beta T-cell counts at about two months. The high TCRbeta diversity at day 60 in some patients came from surviving recipient T cells and thymic progenitors.

This clonotype came up a few times. Its target is unknown. V lost 3 bases to trimming and J lost 8 bases, with 11 bases between them. This CDR3 contains 13 residues. The germline CDR1 and CDR2 sequences are MGHDK and SYGVNS. Library preparation (for TCRbeta) was performed with unique molecular identifiers. From the PCR reads, TCRdb called clonotypes with MiXCR, one entry per CDR3 protein. The sample has about 900,000 distinct CDR3 sequences; about 30% are singletons. This rearrangement joins TRBV25-1 to TRBJ1-5; D gene ambiguous. Material: PBMCs, mostly from graft donor cells, obtained 360 days after TCRalphabeta/CD19-depleted stem cell transplant. The TCR sequence derives from a boy less than two years old who had a stem cell transplant for SCID, so the T cells may come from the graft donor. The CDR3 region has the DNA TGTGCCAGCAGTGACAGAACGAGGGAGCCCCAGCATTTT. It codes for CASSDRTREPQHF. The entire variable domain, with the rest obtained from reference TRBV25-1 and TRBJ1-5, is as follows: EADIYQTPRYLVIGTGKKITLECSQTMGHDKMYWYQQDPGMELHLIHYSYGVNSTEKGDLSSESTVSRIRTEHFPLTLESARPSHTSQYLCASSDRTREPQHFGDGTRLSIL.